The text below deals with one TCR beta chain. Libraries were prepared by immunoSEQ multiplex PCR; TCRdb keeps only in-frame clonotypes and omits some of them. The data hold 16,000 or so clones, with 80% to 90% observed a single time. V lost 0 bases to trimming and J lost 3 bases; unmatched junction nucleotides: 0. The CDR3 extends over 14 amino acids. Germline assignment: CDR1 LNHNV and CDR2 YYDKDF (reference sequence). This record belongs to a study of OX40 agonist ivuxolimab in advanced cancers. The sequence was collected from an adult with an advanced solid tumor such as melanoma, head and neck, liver or kidney cancer. The sample was CD4+ or CD8+ T cells sorted from blood, taken in a trial of the OX40 agonist ivuxolimab. The chain carries TRBV15 and TRBJ2-5; TRBD2 matches at 8 bases. The CDR3 sequence: CATSRDSGKETQYF. The CDR3 region has the DNA TGTGCCACCAGCAGAGATAGCGGGAAAGAGACCCAGTACTTC.